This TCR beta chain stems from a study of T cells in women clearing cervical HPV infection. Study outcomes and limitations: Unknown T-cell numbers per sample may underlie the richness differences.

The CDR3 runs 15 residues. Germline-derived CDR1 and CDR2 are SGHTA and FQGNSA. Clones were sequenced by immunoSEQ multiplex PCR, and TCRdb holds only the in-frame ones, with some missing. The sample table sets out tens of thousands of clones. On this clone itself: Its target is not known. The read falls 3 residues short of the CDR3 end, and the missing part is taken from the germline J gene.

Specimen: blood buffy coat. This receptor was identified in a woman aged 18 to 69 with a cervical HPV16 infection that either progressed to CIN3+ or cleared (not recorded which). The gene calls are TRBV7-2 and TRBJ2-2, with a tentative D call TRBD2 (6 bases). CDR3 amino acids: CASSWGGSGANVLFF. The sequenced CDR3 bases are TGTGCCAGCAGCTGGGGAGGCTCTGGGGCCAACGTG. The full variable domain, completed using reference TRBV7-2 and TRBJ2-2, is GAGVSQSPSNKVTEKGKDVELRCDPISGHTALYWYRQSLGQGLEFLIYFQGNSAPDKSGLPSDRFSAERTGGSVSTLTIQRTQQEDSAVYLCASSWGGSGANVLFFGEGSRLTVL.